This TCR beta chain originates from a study of T-cell memory formation after mild COVID-19 (dated by TCRdb to 2020 to 2023). Some background on the complete study: TCR sequence clusters from the two donors were found to be largely donor specific. In a couple of donors, T-cell clones that expanded and contracted after mild COVID-19 were followed by sequencing TCRalpha and TCRbeta repertoires longitudinally. Two young, previously healthy adult volunteers, one female and one male, were included in the cohort. Overall study results and their limits: The detection of some responding clones in pre-infection memory suggests that pre-existing cross-reactive memory T cells joined the SARS-CoV-2 response. Balanced CD4/CD8 phenotypes were observed for clones contracting from day 15 to 85, whereas a bias towards CD4+ was observed for a second wave of clones expanding from day 15 to 37. SARS-CoV-2 specificity of the second-wave clones peaking on day 37 was not confirmed. The study covered only two mild cases, and larger cohorts including severe cases with pre-infection samples were considered necessary. Contracting CD4+ clones turned up mainly in the CM and EM memory subsets, whereas EMRA was where CD8+ clones were enriched.

The sequencing machine was an Illumina NovaSeq 6000. cDNA libraries for TCRalpha and TCRbeta were prepared by 5'RACE using constant-segment primers, with sample barcodes and unique molecular identifiers added. Trizol reagent was used to extract RNA from every sample. Library amplification was performed in two PCR steps, and a second sample barcode and Illumina TruSeq adapters were introduced in the second step. Libraries were sequenced on an Illumina NovaSeq with 2 x 150 bp paired-end reads. Under the source paper's analysis protocol: With migec v1.2.7, reads were demultiplexed and then collapsed into UMI-guided consensus sequences. Using mixcr v2.1.11, UMI consensuses were aligned to TRA and TRB V and J templates and then assembled into clonotypes. A clonotype was counted as expanded or contracted only if both edgeR and NoisET called the change significant, with noise models trained on biological replicates. For edgeR calls, the cutoffs were a false discovery rate-adjusted p below 0.01 and a log2 fold-change threshold of 1. As an exploratory analysis of dynamics, max-normalized trajectories of the 1000 most abundant clonotypes were examined by PCA with hierarchical clustering. The CD4 or CD8 phenotype of responding clones was assigned using the separately sequenced CD4+ and CD8+ repertoires. The raw public data were reprocessed by TCRdb itself: fastp quality trimming at Q25, MiXCR clonotype calling, in-frame beta chains only. Rows matching on CDR3 protein sequence are summarized as one entry with the most common DNA and genes. The V and J calls were not made by the authors but by TCRdb's processing. The sample table records hundreds of thousands of distinct CDR3 sequences; nearly 25% of these occur just once. Jointly, the top ten make up about 12% of the sample.

PBMCs were isolated by Ficoll-Paque density gradient centrifugation. This clonotype was detected a few times. No cognate antigen has been identified for it. It has no much larger one-base neighbor in the sample; base qualities were not kept. Material for sequencing was PBMCs or a T cell subset sorted from them (not recorded which). The TCR sequence derives from an adult woman who had mild COVID-19 (a few samples of this study predate the infection). The sample titles of this study are shuffled in the database, so cell type and time point are left out; the donor was told from shared clones.

The bases are TGCGCCAGCAGCCAAGAGTGGGTTGGAGGCTACACCTTC. Its amino acids are CASSQEWVGGYTF. The chain is made from TRBV4-1 and TRBJ1-2; the D gene is unclear. The V and J ends are trimmed by 0 bases and 8 bases, leaving 10 bases between them. The germline V gene supplies CDR1 MGHRA and CDR2 YSYEKL. Its CDR3 holds 13 amino acids, cysteine through phenylalanine. The sequence is cut down to CDR3 DNA, 39 bases in frame from base 1.